This T cell receptor (beta chain) was recorded in a study of cytomegalovirus exposure and HLA in healthy donors. Looking at the study overall: A later analysis reported the 120 or so validation repertoires used the same platform as the approximately 650 first-cohort repertoires.

The assay was immunoSEQ multiplex PCR, and TCRdb's table has in-frame clones only and misses some. The sample has 130,000 to 150,000 clones, roughly 90% seen once; the top ten hold about 4.9%. V dropped 5 bases and J dropped 4; count of bases not matched to a gene: 18. The CDR3 has 18 residues. Per the germline V gene, CDR1 is SGHAT and CDR2 is FQNNGV. Study outcomes and limitations: In vitro work confirmed that a few CMV-associated chains recognize CMV antigens. Whilst most TCR sequences proved rare, a subset of public TCRs occurred across many donors.

This clone was observed once. The antigen is not known. Specimen: PBMCs. This sequence joins TRBV11-2 and TRBJ2-7; 9 bases fit TRBD2. The origin of this receptor is a man in his late teens or twenties in good health and CMV-seropositive. CDR3 DNA: TGTGCCAGCAGCCGGATAGCGGGAGTGCGGGGTTTCGAATACGAGCAGTACTTC. Translated: CASSRIAGVRGFEYEQYF.